Below are 29 T cell receptor beta chains sequenced from a single sample in a study of cytomegalovirus exposure and HLA in healthy donors. Amplification used 60 Vbeta primers and 13 Jbeta primers. Using immunoSEQ multiplex PCR, the repertoire was profiled, and TCRdb retains in-frame clones only, with some absent. The sample lists around 150,000 clones; roughly three quarters were seen once. The sample comprised PBMCs. Source of these receptors: a man aged 35 to 55 in good health and CMV-seronegative.

J is TRBJ2-1 and V is TRBV7-9, with D unclear. Germline-derived CDR1 and CDR2 are SEHNR and FQNEAQ (reference sequence). The CDR3 runs 14 residues. V shed 8 bases and J shed 0 bases, with 11 bases lying between them. The CDR3 sequence: CASASLSSYNEQFF. The CDR3 DNA reads TGTGCCAGCGCCTCATTGAGCTCCTACAATGAGCAGTTCTTC.

The chain combines TRBV9 with TRBJ1-6, with D tentatively TRBD1 (6 bases). Germline CDR1 and CDR2: SGDLS and YYNGEE. Trimming took 0 bases from V and 8 from J, leaving 12 bases between them. CDR3 size: 15 residues. As DNA, the CDR3 is TGTGCCAGCAGCGTAGGGGACACACCGCATTCACCCCTCCACTTT. Its protein product is CASSVGDTPHSPLHF.

This chain connects TRBV7-2 to TRBJ1-3; D is unresolved. The CDR3 is 14 residues long. Germline-derived CDR1 and CDR2 are SGHTA and FQGNSA. V was trimmed by 2 bases and J by 0 bases, leaving 5 bases between them. This chain's CDR3 is CASSLPVSGNTIYF. The CDR3 DNA reads as TGTGCCAGCAGCTTACCAGTCTCTGGAAACACCATATATTTT.

This chain links TRBV30 with TRBJ2-3, with D unresolved. Between the trimmed V and J ends, which lost 1 base and 1 base, there was a span of 3 bases. There are 12 residues in the CDR3. CDR1 is GTSNPN and CDR2 is SVGIG in the germline V gene (reference sequence). Here the CDR3 reads CAWSGGTDTQYF. The CDR3 DNA reads TGTGCCTGGAGTGGAGGCACAGATACGCAGTATTTT.

This clone was counted once. V usage is TRBV28 and J usage is TRBJ1-4; 7 bases map to TRBD1. The junction had 5 bases not matched to a gene; V was cut back by 3 bases and J by 4 bases. The CDR3 totals 15 residues. Germline V gives CDR1 MDHEN, CDR2 SYDVKM. The CDR3 loop reads CASSFWGTVNEKLFF. The CDR3 coding sequence is TGTGCCAGCAGTTTTTGGGGGACAGTTAATGAAAAACTGTTTTTT.

V gene TRBV5-1 combines with J gene TRBJ2-1; 10 nucleotides line up with TRBD2. This CDR3 has 16 amino acids. CDR1 SGHRS and CDR2 YFSETQ come from the germline V gene. V dropped 0 bases and J dropped 4; count of bases not matched to a gene: 4. For the CDR3, the DNA is TGCGCCAGCAGCTTGGCCGCTAGCGGGGGATACAATGAGCAGTTCTTC. As protein: CASSLAASGGYNEQFF. Drawing the rest from reference TRBV5-1 and TRBJ2-1, the complete variable domain is KAGVTQTPRYLIKTRGQQVTLSCSPISGHRSVSWYQQTPGQGLQFLFEYFSETQRNKGNFPGRFSGRQFSNSRSEMNVSTLELGDSALYLCASSLAASGGYNEQFFGPGTRLTVL.

This clone turned up a few times. The chain joins TRBV4-1 to TRBJ1-5; D is uncertain. The CDR3 runs to 15 residues. Germline lookup yields CDR1 MGHRA and CDR2 YSYEKL. V lost 0 bases to trimming and J lost 3 bases, with 9 bases between them. The CDR3 nucleotides read TGCGCCAGCAGCCAAGAACGAGGGAACAATCAGCCCCAGCATTTT. Translation gives CASSQERGNNQPQHF.

V is TRBV18 and J is TRBJ1-2, with 10 bases matching TRBD1. The ends lost 3 bases at V and 6 bases at J; junction bases unmatched: 7. Per germline, CDR1 KGHSH and CDR2 LQKENI. The CDR3 covers 15 residues. The CDR3 loop is CASSPPGTGVHGYTF. The CDR3 DNA sequence: TGTGCCAGCTCACCTCCCGGGACAGGGGTTCATGGCTACACCTTC.

V and J are TRBV5-6 and TRBJ1-4, with 10 bases fitting TRBD1. There are 15 residues in the CDR3. Per the germline V gene, CDR1 is SGHDT and CDR2 is YYEEEE. J gave up 7 bases and V 6 bases, and 9 bases lay outside the gene matches. CDR3 coding DNA: TGTGCCAGCACCTCCGGGACAGGGGAATTTGAAAAACTGTTTTTT. Translation: CASTSGTGEFEKLFF.

V and J are TRBV7-2 and TRBJ1-2; 8 nucleotides align to TRBD1. This CDR3 is 16 amino acids long. CDR1 and CDR2 from the germline V gene are SGHTA and FQGNSA. J was trimmed by 7 bases and V by 2 bases; bases with no gene match: 12. The CDR3 nucleotides are TGTGCCAGCAGCTTATCAGGGGGCCTATTGATTGGTGGCTACACCTTC. Translated, it gives CASSLSGGLLIGGYTF. Together with reference TRBV7-2 and TRBJ1-2, the CDR3 gives the full variable domain: GAGVSQSPSNKVTEKGKDVELRCDPISGHTALYWYRQSLGQGLEFLIYFQGNSAPDKSGLPSDRFSAERTGGSVSTLTIQRTQQEDSAVYLCASSLSGGLLIGGYTFGSGTRLTVV.

The chain combines TRBV5-5 with TRBJ2-2; 10 bases are a match to TRBD2. In germline, CDR1 is SGHKS, CDR2 YYEKEE (reference sequence). V dropped 5 bases and J dropped 5; count of bases not matched to a gene: 9. The CDR3 loop spans 16 amino acids. CDR3 region: CASRLLAGVRTGELFF. In DNA, the CDR3 is TGTGCCAGCAGGCTGCTAGCGGGAGTGCGGACCGGGGAGCTGTTTTTT.

This chain links TRBV9 with TRBJ2-7, with 7 bases matching TRBD1. The CDR3 covers 15 residues. In germline, CDR1 is SGDLS, CDR2 YYNGEE. Unmatched junction bases numbered 10, after V lost 4 bases and J lost 3 bases. The CDR3, as DNA: TGTGCCAGCAGCCCGACGGGGACAGAGGGCTACGAGCAGTACTTC. Translation gives CASSPTGTEGYEQYF.

This clone is labeled medium-sized (0.01 to 0.1%). Other nucleotide sequences in the sample specify the same CDR3. The chain recombines TRBV28 with TRBJ1-4; 7 nucleotides align to TRBD1. The CDR3 length is 15 residues. The germline V gene encodes CDR1 MDHEN and CDR2 SYDVKM. The V and J ends lost 7 bases and 1 base, in that order; junction bases with no gene match: 6. The CDR3 region is CASTRQGGTNEKLFF. In nucleotides, the CDR3 is TGTGCCAGCACTCGCCAGGGGGGAACTAATGAAAAACTGTTTTTT.

The rearrangement uses TRBV6-1 and TRBJ2-1; 8 positions agree with TRBD2. Germline CDR1 and CDR2: MNHNS and SASEGT. Trimming cost V 4 bases and J 0 bases; bases outside gene matches: 2. The CDR3 totals 15 residues. CDR3 in DNA: TGTGCCAGCAGTGCGGGGGGGAGCTCCTACAATGAGCAGTTCTTC. Residues: CASSAGGSSYNEQFF.

The chain links TRBV28 to TRBJ1-5; 8 bases are a match to TRBD1. J gave up 6 bases and V 3 bases, and 10 bases lay outside the gene matches. This CDR3 has 16 amino acids. Germline values: CDR1 MDHEN, CDR2 SYDVKM. The DNA of the CDR3 is TGTGCCAGCAGTTTCCTAGGACAGGGTCGTCGTCAGCCCCAGCATTTT. Protein sequence: CASSFLGQGRRQPQHF.

The rearrangement joins TRBV5-6 to TRBJ2-3; D not resolved. Germline V gives CDR1 SGHDT, CDR2 YYEEEE. Between the trimmed V and J ends, which lost 4 bases and 6 bases, there was a span of 6 bases. This CDR3 comprises 11 residues. Written as DNA, the CDR3 is TGTGCCAGCAGCCTCAGGGATACGCAGTATTTT. It codes for CASSLRDTQYF.

CDR3 DNA: TGCGCCAGCAGCCAAGATGGGGGGGGAACCTACGAGCAGTACTTC. Translating gives CASSQDGGGTYEQYF. The chain carries TRBV4-1 and TRBJ2-7; 7 bases fit TRBD2. The CDR3 is 15 amino acids. Germline V gives CDR1 MGHRA, CDR2 YSYEKL. V lost 0 bases and J lost 2; bases outside the gene matches: 4.

The chain joins TRBV4-3 to TRBJ2-7; maybe TRBD1 (7 bases). Trimming left V 0 bases short and J 2 bases short, with 17 bases between. The germline CDR1 and CDR2 sequences are LGHNA and YSLEER. The CDR3 consists of 17 residues. The CDR3 here is CASSQDLGGQGAYEQYF. The CDR3, as DNA: TGCGCCAGCAGCCAAGATCTTGGAGGGCAGGGGGCCTACGAGCAGTACTTC.

This clone turned up a few times. The chain recombines TRBV19 with TRBJ2-7; TRBD2 matches at 9 bases. CDR1 and CDR2 from the germline V gene are LNHDA and SQIVND (reference sequence). The CDR3 has 14 amino acids. The J segment lost 6 bases and the V segment lost 5 bases, leaving 8 bases of the junction unmatched. CDR3 in DNA: TGTGCCAGTAGTGTCGCGGGGGGGCTACTCGAGCAGTACTTC. Its protein is CASSVAGGLLEQYF.

This clone was picked up one time. The chain employs TRBV6-5 and TRBJ2-1; tentative D call: TRBD2 (6 bases). CDR1 MNHEY and CDR2 SVGAGI come from the germline V gene. The CDR3 spans 14 residues. Trimming took 2 bases from V and 2 from J, leaving 7 bases between them. CDR3 sequence (DNA): TGTGCCAGCAGTTACGGGGGGACCTACAATGAGCAGTTCTTC. It specifies CASSYGGTYNEQFF.

V is TRBV19 and J is TRBJ1-2; a possible D gene is TRBD1 (6 bases). Germline lookup yields CDR1 LNHDA and CDR2 SQIVND (reference sequence). This CDR3 has 13 amino acids. V was shortened by 6 bases and J by 3 bases, with 11 bases between the two germline ends. CDR3 nucleotides: TGTGCCAGTAGCACAGGGAGGGACTATGGCTACACCTTC. It encodes CASSTGRDYGYTF.

The J gene is TRBJ1-1, the V gene TRBV5-1; D is perhaps TRBD1 (5 bases). V lost 6 bases to trimming and J lost 4 bases, with 13 bases between them. The CDR3 sequence is 13 residues long. Germline V CDR1 and CDR2: SGHRS, YFSETQ. CDR3: CASTGGLGTEAFF. DNA for the CDR3: TGCGCCAGCACGGGGGGGTTGGGCACTGAAGCTTTCTTT.

The rearrangement joins TRBV7-9 to TRBJ2-5; TRBD1 agrees at 7 bases. Germline V gene data show CDR1 as SEHNR and CDR2 as FQNEAQ (reference sequence). J gave up 4 bases and V 4 bases, and 6 bases lay outside the gene matches. The CDR3 extends over 14 amino acids. The CDR3 nucleotides are TGTGCCAGCAGCTACGGGACAGCAAGAGAGACCCAGTACTTC. Its translation is CASSYGTARETQYF.

V gene TRBV4-3 combines with J gene TRBJ1-2; 10 bases match TRBD1. Germline CDR1 reads LGHNA; CDR2 reads YSLEER. The CDR3 runs to 18 residues. V shed 0 bases, J shed 8 bases, and the junction held 15 bases outside the gene matches. This CDR3 is CASSQDGGLGTGVRGYTF. The CDR3 nucleotides are TGCGCCAGCAGCCAAGACGGGGGGTTGGGGACAGGGGTTAGGGGCTACACCTTC.

This chain connects TRBV18 to TRBJ2-5; 7 bases align to TRBD1. The ends lost 0 bases at V and 2 bases at J; junction bases unmatched: 0. The CDR3 is made up of 14 amino acids. Germline V gene data show CDR1 as KGHSH and CDR2 as LQKENI. As DNA, the CDR3 is TGTGCCAGCTCACCACCGGGACAGCAAGAGACCCAGTACTTC. Translating gives CASSPPGQQETQYF.

The J gene is TRBJ1-2, the V gene TRBV7-9; 7 bases map to TRBD1. The germline V gene encodes CDR1 SEHNR and CDR2 FQNEAQ (reference sequence). The CDR3 runs to 16 residues. V lost 5 bases to trimming and J lost 5 bases; unmatched junction nucleotides: 14. CDR3 residues: CASSLGTASVKYGYTF. The CDR3 nucleotides are TGTGCCAGCAGCCTTGGGACAGCCTCGGTGAAGTATGGCTACACCTTC.

This clone was found once. The chain carries TRBV6-1 and TRBJ1-2; 11 bases fit TRBD1. Losses at the gene ends were 7 bases for V and 8 bases for J; bases not matched to a gene: 9. The CDR3 consists of 14 residues. CDR1 is MNHNS and CDR2 is SASEGT in the germline V gene. The CDR3 nucleotides are TGTGCCAGCATCCTGGGGACAGGGGGTTACGGCTACACCTTC. Translation: CASILGTGGYGYTF.

This clone was counted a single time. The V and J genes are TRBV28 and TRBJ1-2, with 7 bases that match TRBD1. Germline CDR1 MDHEN, CDR2 SYDVKM. CDR3 length equals 14 residues. With V trimmed by 3 bases and J by 6 bases, 7 bases remained unmatched. The CDR3 DNA reads as TGTGCCAGCAGTTTGGCGACAGGGCTCCATGGCTACACCTTC. Its translation: CASSLATGLHGYTF.

J is TRBJ1-3 and V is TRBV5-1, with TRBD1 matching over 7 bases. The CDR3 has 14 residues. The germline V gene has CDR1 SGHRS and CDR2 YFSETQ. The trim removed 4 bases at V and 1 base at J, leaving 2 bases unmatched. CDR3 protein: CASSAGQSGNTIYF. CDR3 in DNA: TGCGCCAGCAGCGCGGGACAGTCTGGAAACACCATATATTTT. Full variable domain (rest looked up from reference TRBV5-1 and TRBJ1-3): KAGVTQTPRYLIKTRGQQVTLSCSPISGHRSVSWYQQTPGQGLQFLFEYFSETQRNKGNFPGRFSGRQFSNSRSEMNVSTLELGDSALYLCASSAGQSGNTIYFGEGSWLTVV.